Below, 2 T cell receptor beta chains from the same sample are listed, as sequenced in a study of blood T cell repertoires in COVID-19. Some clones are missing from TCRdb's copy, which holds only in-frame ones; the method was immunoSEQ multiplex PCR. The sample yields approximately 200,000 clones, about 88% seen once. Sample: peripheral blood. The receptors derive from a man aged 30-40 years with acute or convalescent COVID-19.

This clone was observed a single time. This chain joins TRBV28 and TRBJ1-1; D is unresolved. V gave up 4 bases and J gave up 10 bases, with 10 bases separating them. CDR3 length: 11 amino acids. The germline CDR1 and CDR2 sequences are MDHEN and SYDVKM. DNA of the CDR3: TGTGCCAGCAGTTCTAGGCTGGGAGCTTTCTTT. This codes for CASSSRLGAFF.

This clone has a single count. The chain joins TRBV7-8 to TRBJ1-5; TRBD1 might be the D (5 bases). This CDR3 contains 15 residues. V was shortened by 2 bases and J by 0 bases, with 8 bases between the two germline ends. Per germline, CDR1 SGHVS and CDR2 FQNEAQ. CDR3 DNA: TGTGCCAGCAGCTTAAGCAGGGATAGCAATCAGCCCCAGCATTTT. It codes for CASSLSRDSNQPQHF.